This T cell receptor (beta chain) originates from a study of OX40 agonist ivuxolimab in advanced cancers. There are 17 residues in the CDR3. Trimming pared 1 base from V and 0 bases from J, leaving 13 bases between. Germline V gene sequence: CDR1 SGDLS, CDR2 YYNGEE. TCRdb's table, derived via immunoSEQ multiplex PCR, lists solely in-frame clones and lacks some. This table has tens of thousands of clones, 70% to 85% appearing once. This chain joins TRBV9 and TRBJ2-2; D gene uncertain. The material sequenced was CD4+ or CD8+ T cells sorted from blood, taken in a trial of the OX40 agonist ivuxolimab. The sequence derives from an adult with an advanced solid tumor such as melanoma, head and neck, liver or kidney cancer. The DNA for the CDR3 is TGTGCCAGCAGCGTACATCTAGGTCCCTCGAACACCGGGGAGCTGTTTTTT. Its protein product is CASSVHLGPSNTGELFF.